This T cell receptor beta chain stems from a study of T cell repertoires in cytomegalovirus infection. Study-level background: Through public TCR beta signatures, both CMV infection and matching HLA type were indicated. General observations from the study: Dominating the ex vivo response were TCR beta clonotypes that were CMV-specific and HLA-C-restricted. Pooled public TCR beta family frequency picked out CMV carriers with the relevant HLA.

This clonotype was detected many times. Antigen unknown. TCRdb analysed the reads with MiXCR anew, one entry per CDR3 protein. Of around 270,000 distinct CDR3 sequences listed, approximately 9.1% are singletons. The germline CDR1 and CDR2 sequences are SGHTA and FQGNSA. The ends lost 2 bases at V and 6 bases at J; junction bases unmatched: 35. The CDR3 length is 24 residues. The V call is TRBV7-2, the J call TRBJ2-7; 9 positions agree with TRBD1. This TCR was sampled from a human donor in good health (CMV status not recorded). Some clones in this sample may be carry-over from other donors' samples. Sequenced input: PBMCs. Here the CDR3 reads CASSLFGVVRVPEYGQGKRFEQYF. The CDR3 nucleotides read TGTGCCAGCAGCTTATTTGGTGTAGTCAGGGTGCCAGAGTATGGACAGGGGAAAAGATTCGAGCAGTACTTC. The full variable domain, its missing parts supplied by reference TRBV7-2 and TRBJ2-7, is GAGVSQSPSNKVTEKGKDVELRCDPISGHTALYWYRQSLGQGLEFLIYFQGNSAPDKSGLPSDRFSAERTGGSVSTLTIQRTQQEDSAVYLCASSLFGVVRVPEYGQGKRFEQYFGPGTRLTVT.